The text below deals with one T cell receptor beta chain. What it binds is unknown. Germline CDR1 reads WSHSY; CDR2 reads SAAADI. V lost 10 bases, J lost 1 base, and 12 bases lay in between. CDR3 length: 13 residues. These data originate in a study of T cell clonotyping in hematopoietic cell transplantation. Study outcomes and limitations: Broader posttransplant TCR repertoire diversity was predicted by graft donor and pretransplant recipient Inverse Simpson Index values. Recipient TCR diversity dropped after transplant; expanded clonotypes rose from day 30 to 180. Few recipient clonotypes overlapped donors; over 97% were de novo at given depth.

Sequencing used immunoSEQ multiplex PCR; TCRdb keeps in-frame clones, though not all of them. The sample holds about 13,000 clones, 75% to 95% seen once. The source is a man aged 25 to 40 in good health. Some clones in this sample may be carry-over from other donors' samples. Sequenced sample: peripheral blood mononuclear cells. V usage is TRBV10-2 and J usage is TRBJ2-3, with a weak D call TRBD2 (6 bases). CDR3 protein: CATRTGGTDTQYF. In DNA form, the CDR3 reads TGCGCCACCAGGACGGGGGGCACAGATACGCAGTATTTT.